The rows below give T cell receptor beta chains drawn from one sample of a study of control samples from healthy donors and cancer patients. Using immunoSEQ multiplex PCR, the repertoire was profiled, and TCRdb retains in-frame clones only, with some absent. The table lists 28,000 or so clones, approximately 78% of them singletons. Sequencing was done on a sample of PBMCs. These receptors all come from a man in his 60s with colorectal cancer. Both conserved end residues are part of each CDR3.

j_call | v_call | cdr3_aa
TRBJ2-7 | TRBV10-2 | CASRNGGGTYEQYF
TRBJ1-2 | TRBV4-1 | CASSQDGRRGGYGYTF
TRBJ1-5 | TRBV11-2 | CASSAGIVRNQPQHF
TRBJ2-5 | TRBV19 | CASSTPGREETQYF
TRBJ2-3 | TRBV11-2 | CASSLPGADTQYF
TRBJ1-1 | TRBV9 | CASSVAGNRVTEAFF
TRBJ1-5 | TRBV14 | CASSGSSNQPQHF
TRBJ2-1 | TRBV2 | CASTTFGGANEQFF
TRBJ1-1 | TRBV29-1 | CSVDRMNTEAFF
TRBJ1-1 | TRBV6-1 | CASSEPLGGQLNTEAFF
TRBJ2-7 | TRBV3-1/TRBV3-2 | CASSQRGTGVAEQYF
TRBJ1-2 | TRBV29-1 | CSVERPPGWGAEGGYTF
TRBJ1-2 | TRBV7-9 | CASRTTLGNGYTF
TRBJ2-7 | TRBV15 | CATSRHVDYEQYF
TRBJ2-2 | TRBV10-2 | CASSELTSTGELFF
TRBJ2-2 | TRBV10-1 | CASSYGGALDGELFF
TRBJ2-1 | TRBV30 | CAWRGHTGGGYNEQFF
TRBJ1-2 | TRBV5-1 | CASSLAVGTENNYGYTF
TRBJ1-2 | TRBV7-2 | CASAGQPNYGYTF
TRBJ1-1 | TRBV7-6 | CASSLGDNTEAFF
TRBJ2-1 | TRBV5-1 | CASGGDSSYNEQFF
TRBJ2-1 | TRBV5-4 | CASSLSSGGANEQFF
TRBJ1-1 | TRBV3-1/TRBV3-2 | CASSPDSGAAFF
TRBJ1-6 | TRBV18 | CASSPGTLDNSPLHF